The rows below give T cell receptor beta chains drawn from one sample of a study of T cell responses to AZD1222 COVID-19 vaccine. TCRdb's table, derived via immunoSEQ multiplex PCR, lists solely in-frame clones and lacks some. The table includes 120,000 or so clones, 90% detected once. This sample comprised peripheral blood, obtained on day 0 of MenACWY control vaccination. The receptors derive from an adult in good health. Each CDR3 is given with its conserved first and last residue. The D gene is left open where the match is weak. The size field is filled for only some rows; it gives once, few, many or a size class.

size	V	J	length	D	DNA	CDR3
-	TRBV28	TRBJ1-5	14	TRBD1	TGTGCCAGCACCCCGGGACAGGGCCATCAGCCCCAGCATTTT	CASTPGQGHQPQHF
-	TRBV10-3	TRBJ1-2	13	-	TGTGCCATCAGTAGACCACTTGACTATGGCTACACCTTC	CAISRPLDYGYTF
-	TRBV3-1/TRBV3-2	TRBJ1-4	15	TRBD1	TGTGCCAGCAGCCAAGGGGACAGGAGCATGATCAAACTGTTTTTT	CASSQGDRSMIKLFF
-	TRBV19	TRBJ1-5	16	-	TGTGCCAGTAGTATAGGAAACAGCAGGATAAATCAGCCCCAGCATTTT	CASSIGNSRINQPQHF
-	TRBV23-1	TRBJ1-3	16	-	TGCGCCAGCAGTCAATCCCCATCTAGCTCTGGAAACACCATATATTTT	CASSQSPSSSGNTIYF
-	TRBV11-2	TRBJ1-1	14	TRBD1	TGTGCCAGCAGCCCACAGGGGGCGAACACTGAAGCTTTCTTT	CASSPQGANTEAFF
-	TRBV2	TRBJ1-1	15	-	TGTGCCAGCAGTGTTTGGACAGCCAGGAGCACTGAAGCTTTCTTT	CASSVWTARSTEAFF
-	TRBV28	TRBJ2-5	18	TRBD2	TGTGCCAGCAGTTTATGGCAGACTAGCGGGGGACCACAAGAGACCCAGTACTTC	CASSLWQTSGGPQETQYF
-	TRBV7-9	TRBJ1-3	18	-	TGTGCCAGCAGCTTAGCCGGGGTAGTATACTCCTCTGGAAACACCATATATTTT	CASSLAGVVYSSGNTIYF
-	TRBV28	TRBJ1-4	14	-	TGTGCCAGCAGTTCAGGGGTCCACGATGAAAAACTGTTTTTT	CASSSGVHDEKLFF
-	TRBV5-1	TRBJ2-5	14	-	TGCGCCAGCAGGTCTAGCGCTAGATCAGAGACCCAGTACTTC	CASRSSARSETQYF
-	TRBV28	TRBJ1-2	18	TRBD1	TGTGCCAGCAGTTCAGACCAGAGCACCGGGACAGGGGCCTATGGCTACACCTTC	CASSSDQSTGTGAYGYTF
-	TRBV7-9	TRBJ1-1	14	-	TGTGCCAGCAGCGGCAGGGGCGGGAGGACTGAAGCTTTCTTT	CASSGRGGRTEAFF
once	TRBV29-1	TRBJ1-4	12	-	TGCAGCGTCGGGCAGGGAGACGAAAAACTGTTTTTT	CSVGQGDEKLFF
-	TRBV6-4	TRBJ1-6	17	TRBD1	TGTGCCAGCACCAAGAGACGACGGGACAGGGGGCATTCACCCCTCCACTTT	CASTKRRRDRGHSPLHF
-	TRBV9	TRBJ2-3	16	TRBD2	TGTGCCAGCAGCCTGGGGTCTAGCGGGAGGTCAGATACGCAGTATTTT	CASSLGSSGRSDTQYF
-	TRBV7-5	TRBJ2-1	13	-	TGTGTCAGAAGCTTCCCTCTGCGCGGTGAGCAGTTCTTC	CVRSFPLRGEQFF